This T cell receptor (beta chain) was sequenced during a study of blood T cell repertoires in COVID-19. Study context: The analysed material was cDNA or gDNA that came from T cells, B-cell-depleted T cells, or PBMCs.

Methods used by the authors: Reference gene primer amplification gave estimated nucleated cell counts. The table came from immunoSEQ multiplex PCR; TCRdb's copy has only in-frame clones and leaves some out. That table supplies the V and J calls and clone size; D and trimming were determined from the DNA. Among around 260,000 clones listed, around nine tenths were seen once. Germline CDR1 and CDR2: SGHRS and YFSETQ. The CDR3 sequence is 14 residues long. With V trimmed by 2 bases and J by 1 base, 1 base remained unmatched. This chain joins TRBV5-1 and TRBJ1-1; 8 positions agree with TRBD1. This TCR was sampled from a man aged 40-49 years who had recovered from COVID-19. The source material was peripheral blood. The CDR3 protein is CASSFTGGNTEAFF. The CDR3 bases are TGCGCCAGCAGCTTTACAGGGGGGAACACTGAAGCTTTCTTT.